Shown below are 25 T cell receptor beta chains from a single sample sequenced in a study of response to subunit inactivated influenza vaccine. TCRdb re-called the RT-PCR reads with MiXCR, one entry per CDR3 protein. The table has about 780,000 distinct CDR3 sequences, around a sixth seen once. The sample consisted of PBMCs from blood, taken about 5 days after vaccination. Every receptor here comes from a man in his fifties or sixties who received an inactivated influenza vaccine.

The rearrangement joins TRBV29-1 to TRBJ1-3, with D possibly matching TRBD1 (5 bases). Germline V lookup: CDR1 SQVTM, CDR2 ANQGSEA. Trimming removed 2 bases from V and 0 bases from J, with 17 bases in between. The CDR3 length is 17 residues. DNA for the CDR3: TGCAGCGTTGAAAGCCCGTCGAGGGGAAACTCTGGAAACACCATATATTTT. Translating gives CSVESPSRGNSGNTIYF.

CDR3 amino acids: CASSGHRDSTHNEQFF. CDR3 in DNA: TGTGCCAGCAGTGGTCACCGGGACTCAACCCACAATGAGCAGTTCTTC. The V and J genes are TRBV12-3 or TRBV12-4 and TRBJ2-1, with a weak D call TRBD2 (6 bases). The V end was cut by 5 bases, the J end by 5 bases, with 19 bases between. CDR3 length equals 16 residues.

This clonotype was observed a handful of times. V usage is TRBV7-9 and J usage is TRBJ2-1, with 7 bases fitting TRBD2. V lost 2 bases to trimming and J lost 5 bases; unmatched junction nucleotides: 12. This CDR3 has 17 amino acids. CDR1 is SEHNR and CDR2 is FQNEAQ in the germline V gene (reference sequence). DNA for the CDR3: TGTGCCAGCAGCTTATTTGGAGGACTAGAAGCCCACAATGAGCAGTTCTTC. As protein: CASSLFGGLEAHNEQFF.

The chain employs TRBV2 and TRBJ2-7; D possibly corresponds to TRBD2 (5 bases). V was shortened by 1 base and J by 11 bases, with 12 bases between the two germline ends. CDR1 and CDR2 (germline): SNHLY, FYNNEI. The CDR3 extends over 12 amino acids. The CDR3: CASSEDRRGKYF. DNA for the CDR3: TGTGCCAGCAGTGAAGACCGACGAGGGAAGTACTTC.

This clonotype was recorded at least ten times. This rearrangement joins TRBV28 to TRBJ2-1; maybe TRBD1 (6 bases). CDR1 MDHEN and CDR2 SYDVKM come from the germline V gene. CDR3 length: 14 amino acids. Trimming left V 2 bases short and J 4 bases short, with 9 bases between. The CDR3 is CASSLRQVYNEQFF. The DNA of the CDR3 is TGTGCCAGCAGTTTAAGACAGGTTTACAATGAGCAGTTCTTC.

Written as DNA, the CDR3 is TGTGCCAGCAGCTTAGCGAATGGCAGGAACACTGAAGCTTTCTTT. Protein sequence: CASSLANGRNTEAFF. J is TRBJ1-1 and V is TRBV7-2; no definite D call. The CDR3 contains 15 residues. The germline V gene encodes CDR1 SGHTA and CDR2 FQGNSA. V was trimmed by 0 bases and J by 1 base, leaving 9 bases between them.

The chain carries TRBV28 and TRBJ2-7; TRBD1 agrees at 7 bases. The CDR3 has 13 residues. Germline-derived CDR1 and CDR2 are MDHEN and SYDVKM. Germline trimming cut 6 bases from V and 2 bases from J; bases unmatched to any gene: 4. The CDR3 bases are TGTGCCAGCAGATCGGGACAGACCTACGAGCAGTACTTC. Protein product: CASRSGQTYEQYF.

V usage is TRBV6-2 or TRBV6-3 and J usage is TRBJ2-7; either TRBD1 or TRBD2 may fit D (5 bases each). V gave up 3 bases and J gave up 5 bases, with 20 bases separating them. CDR3 length equals 16 residues. Germline values: CDR1 MNHEY, CDR2 SVGEGT. The CDR3 region is CASSYPFFNRDHEQYF. In DNA form, the CDR3 reads TGTGCCAGCAGTTATCCCTTCTTCAATAGGGACCACGAGCAGTACTTC.

The V gene is TRBV5-4, the J gene TRBJ2-5; TRBD2 matches at 9 bases. Germline CDR1 is SGHNT and CDR2 is YYREEE (reference sequence). The CDR3 loop spans 15 amino acids. After removal of 2 bases from V and 3 bases from J, the junction contained 5 bases not matched to a gene. CDR3 coding DNA: TGTGCCAGCAGCTTCCGAGCTAGCGGGGAAGAGACCCAGTACTTC. Residues: CASSFRASGEETQYF.

This clonotype was observed a few times. The rearrangement uses TRBV4-3 and TRBJ2-7, with D perhaps TRBD1 or TRBD2 (5 bases each). V gave up 0 bases and J gave up 6 bases, with 12 bases separating them. The CDR3 is 14 residues long. CDR1 is LGHNA and CDR2 is YSLEER in the germline V gene. CDR3 sequence (DNA): TGCGCCAGCAGCCAAGATCCAGAGAGGGGCGAGCAGTACTTC. It translates to CASSQDPERGEQYF.

J is TRBJ2-2 and V is TRBV10-3; D remains unclear. The CDR3 loop spans 15 amino acids. Looked up from germline, CDR1 is ENHRY and CDR2 is SYGVKD. V was cut by 3 bases and J by 1 base, with 9 bases left in between. In DNA form, the CDR3 reads TGTGCCATCAGTGATCAAACCGTGAACACCGGGGAGCTGTTTTTT. This translates into CAISDQTVNTGELFF.

The V call is TRBV7-8, the J call TRBJ1-1, with 9 bases fitting TRBD1. In germline, CDR1 is SGHVS, CDR2 FQNEAQ. The ends lost 5 bases at V and 7 bases at J; junction bases unmatched: 11. The CDR3 runs to 15 residues. This chain's CDR3 is CASSVSGTGFLEAFF. CDR3 in DNA: TGTGCCAGCAGCGTCTCCGGGACAGGGTTTCTTGAAGCTTTCTTT.

The rearrangement joins TRBV29-1 to TRBJ1-2; D gene uncertain. Trimming took off 4 bases at V and 5 bases at J, with 14 bases between the two ends. Germline-derived CDR1 and CDR2 are SQVTM and ANQGSEA. This CDR3 has 13 residues. Written as DNA, the CDR3 is TGCAGCGTTGGTTTCGGCGGTAGTTATGGCTACACCTTC. It specifies CSVGFGGSYGYTF.

This clonotype was detected a few times. The chain combines TRBV4-1 with TRBJ2-2; no firm D call. In germline, CDR1 is MGHRA, CDR2 YSYEKL. Trimming took 1 base from V and 10 from J, leaving 16 bases between them. The CDR3 totals 15 residues. The CDR3 coding sequence is TGCGCCAGCAGCCAAGTTGTTGCGGTCCATCAGGAGCTGTTTTTT. Its protein product is CASSQVVAVHQELFF.

The chain links TRBV11-1 to TRBJ2-1; D unresolved. The CDR3 contains 17 residues. Trimming took off 5 bases at V and 2 bases at J, with 19 bases between the two ends. Germline V lookup: CDR1 SGHAT, CDR2 FQDESV (reference sequence). CDR3 DNA sequence: TGTGCCAGCAGCCTCGACGGGCGGCTGACGACCTACAATGAGCAGTTCTTC. This encodes CASSLDGRLTTYNEQFF. Full variable domain (rest looked up from reference TRBV11-1 and TRBJ2-1): EAEVAQSPRYKITEKSQAVAFWCDPISGHATLYWYRQILGQGPELLVQFQDESVVDDSQLPKDRFSAERLKGVDSTLKIQPAELGDSAMYLCASSLDGRLTTYNEQFFGPGTRLTVL.

V and J are TRBV20-1 and TRBJ2-1, with TRBD2 matching over 8 bases. There are 12 residues in the CDR3. Losses at the gene ends were 8 bases for V and 8 bases for J; bases not matched to a gene: 8. Germline V gene lookup returns CDR1 DFQATT and CDR2 SNEGSKA (reference sequence). The CDR3 nucleotides are TGCAGTTGTGCGAGCGGGAGATATGAGCAGTTCTTC. It translates to CSCASGRYEQFF.

This clonotype occurred a few times. This chain joins TRBV6-5 and TRBJ2-7; the D gene is possibly TRBD1 (6 bases). The length of the CDR3 is 17 residues. CDR1 and CDR2 (germline): MNHEY, SVGAGI. Trimming took 0 bases from V and 2 from J, leaving 17 bases between them. The CDR3 region is CASSYSTRGSFTYEQYF. The CDR3 nucleotides read TGTGCCAGCAGTTACTCGACCAGGGGAAGTTTTACCTACGAGCAGTACTTC.

This clonotype showed up many times. The V call is TRBV29-1, the J call TRBJ2-7; the match to TRBD1 covers 7 bases. Trimming at V came to 6 bases and at J to 4 bases, leaving 3 bases not matched to a gene. This CDR3 contains 11 residues. CDR1 and CDR2 from the germline V gene are SQVTM and ANQGSEA. CDR3 coding DNA: TGCAGCGTCACGGACAGGTACGAGCAGTACTTC. Its protein is CSVTDRYEQYF.

This clonotype showed up just a few times. The genes are TRBV27 and TRBJ2-5; 12 bases map to TRBD2. After removal of 3 bases from V and 4 bases from J, the junction contained 9 bases not matched to a gene. Germline CDR1 and CDR2: MNHEY and SMNVEV (reference sequence). The CDR3 is made up of 17 amino acids. The CDR3 DNA reads TGTGCCAGCAGTTTCCGCGGAACGGGACTAGCGGGAGAGACCCAGTACTTC. Translation gives CASSFRGTGLAGETQYF.

This clonotype appeared a few times. This sequence joins TRBV20-1 and TRBJ2-5, with no clear D. This CDR3 region has 12 residues. The V and J ends lost 5 bases and 0 bases respectively, with 7 bases between them. Germline CDR1 is DFQATT and CDR2 is SNEGSKA (reference sequence). CDR3 loop: CSAFRNQETQYF. The CDR3 coding sequence is TGCAGTGCTTTTAGAAACCAAGAGACCCAGTACTTC.

This chain joins TRBV29-1 and TRBJ2-3; D tentatively fits TRBD1 or TRBD2 (7 bases each). Trimming removed 3 bases at V and 4 bases at J, with 11 bases between. This CDR3 region has 13 residues. Germline-derived CDR1 and CDR2 are SQVTM and ANQGSEA. The CDR3 region has the DNA TGCAGCGTTGAGCAGGGGGGGGCAGATACGCAGTATTTT. This gives the protein CSVEQGGADTQYF.

The genes are TRBV7-9 and TRBJ2-4; 9 bases match TRBD1. This CDR3 is built from 15 residues. V lost 5 bases and J lost 7; bases outside the gene matches: 9. Germline CDR1 is SEHNR and CDR2 is FQNEAQ (reference sequence). CDR3 loop: CASSQTGTGRNIQYF. The CDR3 DNA reads as TGTGCCAGCAGCCAAACCGGGACAGGGAGGAACATTCAGTACTTC.

V and J are TRBV27 and TRBJ2-7, with 9 bases aligning to TRBD1. This CDR3 has 14 amino acids. CDR1 is MNHEY, CDR2 SMNVEV, per germline (reference sequence). J lost 7 bases, V lost 1 base, and 5 bases had no gene match. The CDR3, as DNA: TGTGCCAGCAGTTTATACGGGACAGGGACGGAGCAGTACTTC. This gives the protein CASSLYGTGTEQYF.

This chain uses TRBV20-1 with TRBJ2-1; 14 bases are shared with TRBD2. V shed 7 bases, J shed 4 bases, and the junction held 15 bases outside the gene matches. The CDR3 extends over 18 amino acids. Germline CDR1 is DFQATT and CDR2 is SNEGSKA (reference sequence). DNA of the CDR3: TGCAGTGTCACAGGGACTAGCGGGGGCCGCTCCCGTTACAATGAGCAGTTCTTC. Its translation: CSVTGTSGGRSRYNEQFF.

This clonotype occurred a few times. This chain connects TRBV10-3 to TRBJ2-3; 7 positions agree with TRBD2. In germline, CDR1 is ENHRY, CDR2 SYGVKD. The CDR3 length is 12 residues. Trimming removed 10 bases from V and 0 bases from J; junction bases left unmatched: 1. The CDR3 region is CATGGSTDTQYF. The CDR3 DNA sequence: TGTGCCACCGGGGGGAGCACAGATACGCAGTATTTT.